The sample holds many counts of the clone carrying this T cell receptor (beta chain). This sample was included in a study of blood T cell repertoires in COVID-19. Study in general: In each case, the material was cDNA or gDNA derived from T cells, B-cell-depleted T cells, or PBMCs.

Trimming removed 3 bases from V and 0 bases from J; junction bases left unmatched: 6. This CDR3 is built from 16 residues. Germline V gene lookup returns CDR1 SGHDT and CDR2 YYEEEE. As handled by the study authors: Amplification of reference gene primers was used by the study to estimate nucleated cell counts. TCRdb's table, derived via immunoSEQ multiplex PCR, lists solely in-frame clones and lacks some. Clone size and V and J calls were adopted from that table, with D and trimming inferred from the DNA. The table lists about 190,000 clones, 82% of them singletons. Enrolled through a virtual design, the participants were between about 18 and 100 years of age and came from approximately 25 US areas.

J is TRBJ1-5 and V is TRBV5-6, with 7 bases identical to TRBD1. This TCR came from a woman aged 55-75 years with acute COVID-19. What was sequenced was PBMCs or T cells enriched from blood (not recorded which). The CDR3 here is CASSSRTGYSNQPQHF. In nucleotides, the CDR3 is TGTGCCAGCAGCTCCCGGACAGGTTATAGCAATCAGCCCCAGCATTTT.